This T cell receptor beta chain was sequenced during a study of neurological immune-mediated disorders (dated by TCRdb to about 2019). For context, the study as a whole: Peripheral blood TCR-beta repertoires from patients with HTLV-I-associated myelopathy (HAM/TSP), patients with multiple sclerosis, and healthy controls were compared in the study using UMI-based sequencing. Technical triplicate libraries were sequenced to precisely calculate how much the frequency of each individual clone varied. The cohort was made up of 68 subjects, consisting of some 14 HAM/TSP patients, around 35 multiple sclerosis patients and 20 healthy controls. Longitudinal samples, technical triplicates and paired sorted CD4+ and CD8+ T-cell subsets, alongside PBMC samples, were included among the 90 to 130 TCR-beta libraries. Paper-wide results and their limitations: Across subjects, expanded clones never shared an identical CDR3 amino acid sequence, which suggests that the TCR-beta repertoires in every group were private. The highest TCR clonal expansion was observed in HAM/TSP patients, whereas the lowest was observed in MS patients, even when compared with healthy controls.

Reading the label with the study, this specimen's time point is: technical triplicate 2. Libraries from unsorted PBMCs were made from 2 million PBMCs kept in RNAlater at -80 degrees C until RNA extraction. Peripheral blood was subjected to Ficoll-Hypaque density gradient centrifugation to isolate PBMCs, which were then cryopreserved in liquid nitrogen. This clonotype was counted many times. Which antigen it targets is not known. Per-base quality was not reported, and no clone a single base away is much larger than it. cDNA synthesis used template-switch 5'RACE with a primer carrying a 10-nucleotide random unique molecular identifier tagging each TCR transcript. Over 170 million TCR-beta sequences, covering 15-18 subjects, were produced in each sequencing run. The RNeasy kit was used to extract total RNA. TCR-beta VDJ regions were amplified with primers for the TCR constant region and the 5'RACE anchor, using the KAPA Real-time Library Amplification kit. A first PCR added sample indexes and Illumina adaptors, and a second PCR then raised library yield. After purification with Ampure beads, the TCR product of roughly 650 bp was size-selected on a 2% E-gel SizeSelection system. Before pooling, library quality was checked on a Bioanalyzer, concentration was measured with Qubit, and libraries were quantified with the Kapa Library Quantification kit. An Illumina HiSeq 2500 was used to sequence the libraries paired-end at 2 x 150 bp. To increase sequence diversity, about 24-32% phiX was spiked into each library pool. As for how the authors treated the data: Quality-filtered reads were processed with the UMI-based MiGEC pipeline, and over 75% of raw TCR sequences were removed by the MiGEC pipeline during error correction. IMGT germline references were used for alignment of VDJ genes, and clonotypes were defined by a unique CDR3 amino acid sequence together with V-J genes. VDJtools evaluated clonal expansion, Shannon diversity and CDR3 relatedness (CalcPairwiseDistances, ClusterSamples); CLCbio workbench built phylogenetic trees. A clone was classed as expanded if it had 8 or more unique UMIs, a cutoff based on coefficient-of-variation modelling across technical triplicates. The public sequencing data were trimmed at Q25 with fastp and processed into clonotypes with MiXCR by TCRdb, which kept only in-frame beta chains. Identical CDR3 proteins give one entry, which carries the most common genes and DNA. The V and J calls and clone size come from TCRdb's table, not from the authors' own analysis. The sample table contains tens of thousands of distinct CDR3 sequences; only one count was recorded for more than 20% of them. The top ten constitute roughly 4.6% of the sample.

The CDR3 holds 15 amino acids from the cysteine to the phenylalanine. Only CDR3 DNA is held: 45 bases, read in frame from base 1. Relative to germline, V is missing 7 bases and J is missing 5 bases, with 7 bases of the junction outside any gene match. According to the germline V gene, CDR1 reads SGHVS and CDR2 reads FQNEAQ. The sample comprised PBMCs. The receptor's source is a man between 60 and 75 years old with HTLV-1-associated myelopathy (HAM/TSP). The chain is encoded by TRBV7-8 joined to TRBJ2-5; the central 13 bases match TRBD2. DNA sequence: TGTGCCAGCACCTTCGGACTAGCGGGAGCCGAGACCCAGTACTTC. Translation gives CASTFGLAGAETQYF.